This note documents a single T cell receptor beta chain sequence. Original analysis: Amplification with reference gene primers provided the estimates of nucleated cell counts. Profiled with immunoSEQ multiplex PCR; TCRdb holds only in-frame clones, not every one. V and J calls and clone size come straight from that table; D and trimming were deduced from the DNA. The table lists approximately 240,000 clones, around 80% of them singletons. The CDR3 runs 13 residues. Germline CDR1 reads LNHDA; CDR2 reads SQIVND (reference sequence). Trimming removed 6 bases at V and 4 bases at J, with 9 bases between. The record originates from a study of blood T cell repertoires in COVID-19. Background on the study: Samples came from the United States, Italy and Spain, spanning acute and convalescent COVID-19.

This receptor was obtained from a middle-aged woman with active or convalescent COVID-19. Material: peripheral blood. The rearrangement joins TRBV19 to TRBJ1-4, with D perhaps TRBD1 (6 bases). The CDR3 DNA is TGTGCCAGTAGGGACAGCGATAATGAAAAACTGTTTTTT. This gives the protein CASRDSDNEKLFF.